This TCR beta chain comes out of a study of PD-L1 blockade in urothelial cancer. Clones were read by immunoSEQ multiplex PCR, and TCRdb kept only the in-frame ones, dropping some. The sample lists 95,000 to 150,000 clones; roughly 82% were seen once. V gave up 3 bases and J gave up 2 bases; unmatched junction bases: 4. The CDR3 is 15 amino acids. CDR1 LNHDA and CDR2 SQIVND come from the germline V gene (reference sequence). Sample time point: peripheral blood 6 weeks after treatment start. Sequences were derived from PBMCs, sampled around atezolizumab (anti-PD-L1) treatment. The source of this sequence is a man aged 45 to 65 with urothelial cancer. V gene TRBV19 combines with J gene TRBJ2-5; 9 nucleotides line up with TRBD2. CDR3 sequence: CASSMGLAGQETQYF. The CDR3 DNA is TGTGCCAGTAGTATGGGGCTAGCGGGACAAGAGACCCAGTACTTC.